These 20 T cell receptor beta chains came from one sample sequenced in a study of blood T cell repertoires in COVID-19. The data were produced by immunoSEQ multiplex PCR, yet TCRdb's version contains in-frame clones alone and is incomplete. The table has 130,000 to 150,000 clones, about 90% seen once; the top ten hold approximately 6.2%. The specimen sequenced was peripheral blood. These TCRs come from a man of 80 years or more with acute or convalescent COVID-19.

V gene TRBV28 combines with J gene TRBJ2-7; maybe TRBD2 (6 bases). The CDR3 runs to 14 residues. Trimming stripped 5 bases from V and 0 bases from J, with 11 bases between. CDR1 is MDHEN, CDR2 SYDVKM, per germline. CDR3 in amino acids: CASSRRGVSYEQYF. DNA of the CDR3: TGTGCCAGCAGTCGCCGCGGGGTCTCCTACGAGCAGTACTTC.

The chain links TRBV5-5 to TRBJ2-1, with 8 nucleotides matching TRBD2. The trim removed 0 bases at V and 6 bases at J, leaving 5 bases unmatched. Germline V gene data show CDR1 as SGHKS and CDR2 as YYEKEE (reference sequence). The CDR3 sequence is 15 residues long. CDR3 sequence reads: CASSLDGRVFNEQFF. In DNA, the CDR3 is TGTGCCAGCAGCTTGGACGGGAGGGTGTTCAATGAGCAGTTCTTC. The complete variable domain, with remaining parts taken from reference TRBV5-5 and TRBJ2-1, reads DAGVTQSPTHLIKTRGQQVTLRCSPISGHKSVSWYQQVLGQGPQFIFQYYEKEERGRGNFPDRFSARQFPNYSSELNVNALLLGDSALYLCASSLDGRVFNEQFFGPGTRLTVL.

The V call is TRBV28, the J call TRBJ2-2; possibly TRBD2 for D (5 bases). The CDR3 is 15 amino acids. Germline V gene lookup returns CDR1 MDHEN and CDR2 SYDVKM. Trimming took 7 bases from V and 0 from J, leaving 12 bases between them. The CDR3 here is CASKRLRSNTGELFF. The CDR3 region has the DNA TGTGCCAGCAAGCGGCTCCGGTCGAACACCGGGGAGCTGTTTTTT.

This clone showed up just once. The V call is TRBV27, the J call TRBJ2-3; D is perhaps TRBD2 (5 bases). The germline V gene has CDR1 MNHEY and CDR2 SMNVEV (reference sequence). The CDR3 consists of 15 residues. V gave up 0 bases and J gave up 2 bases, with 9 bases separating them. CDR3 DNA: TGTGCCAGCAGTTTATCCCTAGCAAACACAGATACGCAGTATTTT. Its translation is CASSLSLANTDTQYF.

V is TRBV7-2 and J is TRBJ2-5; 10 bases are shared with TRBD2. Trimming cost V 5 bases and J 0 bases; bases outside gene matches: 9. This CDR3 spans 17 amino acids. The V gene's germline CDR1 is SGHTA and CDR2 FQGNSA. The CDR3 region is CASSPYDSGGNQETQYF. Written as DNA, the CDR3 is TGTGCCAGCAGCCCTTATGATAGCGGGGGGAACCAAGAGACCCAGTACTTC.

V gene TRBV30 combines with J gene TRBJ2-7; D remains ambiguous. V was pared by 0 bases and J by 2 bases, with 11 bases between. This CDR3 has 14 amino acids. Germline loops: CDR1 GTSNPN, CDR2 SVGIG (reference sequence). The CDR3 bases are TGTGCCTGGAGTGTACCCTACAGAGCCTACGAGCAGTACTTC. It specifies CAWSVPYRAYEQYF.

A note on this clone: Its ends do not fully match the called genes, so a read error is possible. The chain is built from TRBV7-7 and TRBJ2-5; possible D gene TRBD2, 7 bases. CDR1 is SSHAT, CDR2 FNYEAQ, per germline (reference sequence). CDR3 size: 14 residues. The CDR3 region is CASSSRGGGETQYF. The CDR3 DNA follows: TGTGCTAGCAGCTCGAGGGGGGGCGGGGAGACCCAGTACTTC.

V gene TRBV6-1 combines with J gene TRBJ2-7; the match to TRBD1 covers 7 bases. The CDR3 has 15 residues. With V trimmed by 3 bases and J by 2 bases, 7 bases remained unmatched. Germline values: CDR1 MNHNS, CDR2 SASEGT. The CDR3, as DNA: TGTGCCAGCAGTGAGACACCGGGACAGACCTACGAGCAGTACTTC. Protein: CASSETPGQTYEQYF.

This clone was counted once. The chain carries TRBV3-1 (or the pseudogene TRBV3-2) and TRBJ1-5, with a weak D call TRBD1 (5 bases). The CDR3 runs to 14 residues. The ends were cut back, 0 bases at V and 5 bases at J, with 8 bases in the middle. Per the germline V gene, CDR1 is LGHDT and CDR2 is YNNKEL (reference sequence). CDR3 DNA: TGTGCCAGCAGCCAAGAGGGGGGTTATCAGCCCCAGCATTTT. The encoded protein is CASSQEGGYQPQHF.

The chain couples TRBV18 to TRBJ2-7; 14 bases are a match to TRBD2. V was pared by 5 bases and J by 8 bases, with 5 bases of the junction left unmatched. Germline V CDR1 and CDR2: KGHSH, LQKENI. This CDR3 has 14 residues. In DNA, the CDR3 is TGTGCCAGCTCAATGGGACTAGCGGGAGTCCAGCAGTACTTC. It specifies CASSMGLAGVQQYF. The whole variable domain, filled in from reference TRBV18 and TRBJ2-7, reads NAGVMQNPRHLVRRRGQEARLRCSPMKGHSHVYWYRQLPEEGLKFMVYLQKENIIDESGMPKERFSAEFPKEGPSILRIQQVVRGDSAAYFCASSMGLAGVQQYFGPGTRLTVT.

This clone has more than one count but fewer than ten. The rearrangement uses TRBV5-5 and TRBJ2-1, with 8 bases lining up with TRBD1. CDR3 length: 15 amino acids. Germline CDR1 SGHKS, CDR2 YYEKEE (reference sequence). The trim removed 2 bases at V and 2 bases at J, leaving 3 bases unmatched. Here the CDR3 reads CASSFSGGPYNEQFF. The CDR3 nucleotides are TGTGCCAGCAGCTTCTCAGGGGGCCCCTACAATGAGCAGTTCTTC. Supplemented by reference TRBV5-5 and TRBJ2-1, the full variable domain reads DAGVTQSPTHLIKTRGQQVTLRCSPISGHKSVSWYQQVLGQGPQFIFQYYEKEERGRGNFPDRFSARQFPNYSSELNVNALLLGDSALYLCASSFSGGPYNEQFFGPGTRLTVL.

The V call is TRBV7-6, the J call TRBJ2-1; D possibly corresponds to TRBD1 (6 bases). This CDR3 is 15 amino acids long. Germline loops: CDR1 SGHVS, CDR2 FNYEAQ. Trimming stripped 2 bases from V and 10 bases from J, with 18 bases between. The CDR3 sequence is CASSLSIIRGKEQFF. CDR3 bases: TGTGCCAGCAGCTTAAGTATCATCAGGGGCAAGGAGCAGTTCTTC.

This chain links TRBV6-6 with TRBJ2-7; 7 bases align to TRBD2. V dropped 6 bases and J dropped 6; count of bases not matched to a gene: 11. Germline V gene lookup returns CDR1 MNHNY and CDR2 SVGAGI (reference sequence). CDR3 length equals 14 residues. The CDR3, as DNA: TGTGCCAGCAGCCCCTGGGGGGGTCTGGGCGAGCAGTACTTC. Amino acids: CASSPWGGLGEQYF.

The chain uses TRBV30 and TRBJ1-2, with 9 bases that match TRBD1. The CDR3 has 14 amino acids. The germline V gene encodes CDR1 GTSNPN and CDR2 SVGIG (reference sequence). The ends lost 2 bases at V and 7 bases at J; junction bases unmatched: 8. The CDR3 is CAWSPDRGLRGYTF. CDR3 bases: TGTGCCTGGAGTCCGGACAGGGGCTTACGTGGCTACACCTTC.

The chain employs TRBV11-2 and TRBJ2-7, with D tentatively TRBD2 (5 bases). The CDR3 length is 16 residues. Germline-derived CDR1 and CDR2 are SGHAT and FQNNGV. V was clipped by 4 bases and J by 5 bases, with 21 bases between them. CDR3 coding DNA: TGTGCCAGCAGCTCCAAGCAACGGGGTTTGTTCGACGAGCAGTACTTC. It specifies CASSSKQRGLFDEQYF.

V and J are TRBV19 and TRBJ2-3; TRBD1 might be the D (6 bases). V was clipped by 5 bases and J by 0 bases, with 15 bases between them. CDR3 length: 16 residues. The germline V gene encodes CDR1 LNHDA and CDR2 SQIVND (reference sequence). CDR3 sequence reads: CASSDRRGSSTDTQYF. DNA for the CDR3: TGTGCCAGTAGTGACCGAAGGGGGAGCAGCACAGATACGCAGTATTTT.

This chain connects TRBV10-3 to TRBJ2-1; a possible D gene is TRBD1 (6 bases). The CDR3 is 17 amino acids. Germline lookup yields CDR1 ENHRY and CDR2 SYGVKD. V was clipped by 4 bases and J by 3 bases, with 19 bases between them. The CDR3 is CAISVSATGLVYNEQFF. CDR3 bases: TGTGCCATCAGTGTCTCTGCGACAGGTCTAGTCTACAATGAGCAGTTCTTC.

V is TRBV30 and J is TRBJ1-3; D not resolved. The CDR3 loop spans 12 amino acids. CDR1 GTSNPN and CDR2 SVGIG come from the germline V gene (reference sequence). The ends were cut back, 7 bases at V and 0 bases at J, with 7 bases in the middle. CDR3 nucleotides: TGTGCCTCCGGGATCTCTGGAAACACCATATATTTT. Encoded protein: CASGISGNTIYF.

The CDR3 region is CASSLTHGSGTQYF. For the CDR3, the DNA is TGTGCCAGCAGCTTAACGCACGGTTCGGGTACGCAGTATTTT. The V gene is TRBV7-3, the J gene TRBJ2-3; the D is unclear. The CDR3 runs to 14 residues. Between the trimmed V and J ends, which lost 0 bases and 8 bases, there was a span of 12 bases. Looked up from germline, CDR1 is SGHTA and CDR2 is FQGTGA.

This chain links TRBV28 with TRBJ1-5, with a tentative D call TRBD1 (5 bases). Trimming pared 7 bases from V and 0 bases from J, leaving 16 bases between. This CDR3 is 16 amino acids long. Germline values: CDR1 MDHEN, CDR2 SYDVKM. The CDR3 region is CASTVGGLNSNQPQHF. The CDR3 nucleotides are TGTGCCAGCACCGTGGGGGGACTGAATAGCAATCAGCCCCAGCATTTT.